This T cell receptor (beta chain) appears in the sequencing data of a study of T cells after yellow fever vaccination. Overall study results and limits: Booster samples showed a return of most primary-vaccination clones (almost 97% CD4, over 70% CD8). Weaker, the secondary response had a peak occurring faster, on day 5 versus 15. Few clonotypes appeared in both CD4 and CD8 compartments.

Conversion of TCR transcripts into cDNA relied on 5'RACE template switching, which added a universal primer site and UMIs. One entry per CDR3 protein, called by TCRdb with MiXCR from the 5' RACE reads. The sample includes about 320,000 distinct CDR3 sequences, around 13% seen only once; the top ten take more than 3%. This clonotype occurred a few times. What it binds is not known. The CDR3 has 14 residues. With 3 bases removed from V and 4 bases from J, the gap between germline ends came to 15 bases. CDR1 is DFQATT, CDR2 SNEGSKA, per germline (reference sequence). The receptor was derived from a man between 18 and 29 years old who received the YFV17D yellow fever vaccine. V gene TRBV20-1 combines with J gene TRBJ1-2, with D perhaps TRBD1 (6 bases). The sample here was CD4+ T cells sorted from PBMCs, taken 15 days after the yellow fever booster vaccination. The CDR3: CSASATGTGYGYTF. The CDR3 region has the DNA TGCAGTGCTAGCGCCACAGGGACGGGCTATGGCTACACCTTC.